The clone carrying this T cell receptor (beta chain) came up a few times. As for time point: pre-sensitization, week 0. The treatment denotes: therapeutic diphenylcyclopropenone sensitization with weekly scalp DPC. The data are from a study of human T cells and chemical hapten exposure. The CDR3 has 16 amino acids. Trimming removed 3 bases from V and 3 bases from J, with 12 bases in between. Germline-derived CDR1 and CDR2 are MDHEN and SYDVKM. TCRdb re-derived calls from the RACE reads in MiXCR, one entry per CDR3 protein. Among around 250,000 distinct CDR3 sequences listed, 7.5% to 10% were seen once.

The clonotype was recovered from a woman aged 40 to 50 with alopecia areata. Some clones in this sample may be carry-over from other donors' samples. The chain couples TRBV28 to TRBJ2-6, with D perhaps TRBD2 (6 bases). Sequenced here: whole blood, sampled in connection with sensitization to the hapten diphenylcyclopropenone (DPC). DNA for the CDR3: TGTGCCAGCAGTTTTCTTGGAGGGGATGGGGCCAACGTCCTGACTTTC. Translation gives CASSFLGGDGANVLTF. Full variable domain (outside the CDR3, taken from reference TRBV28 and TRBJ2-6): DVKVTQSSRYLVKRTGEKVFLECVQDMDHENMFWYRQDPGLGLRLIYFSYDVKMKEKGDIPEGYSVSREKKERFSLILESASTNQTSMYLCASSFLGGDGANVLTFGAGSRLTVL.